This T cell receptor (beta chain) was observed in a study of shared clonotypes between healthy human individuals. Whole-study context: Researchers assigned three CD4 naive, three CD4 memory, two CD8 naive and one CD8 memory plate to each donor.

The CDR3 spans 17 residues. V was shortened by 1 base and J by 0 bases, with 13 bases between the two germline ends. Germline lookup yields CDR1 SGHAT and CDR2 FQNNGV. About 30,000 T cell genomes, or around 180 ng DNA, went into the sorted-subset replicate PCRs. TCRdb's copy holds only in-frame clones and misses some; the assay was immunoSEQ multiplex PCR. Counted here are about 650,000 clones, 95% to 96% occurring once; the ten biggest clones make up 0.09% to 0.13%. This clone was seen once. The naive CD8 fraction comprised CD45RO-negative cells positively selected for CCR7 and excluded terminally differentiated effector memory CD45RA+ cells.

Material for sequencing was naive CD8+ T cells sorted from blood. This chain connects TRBV11-2 to TRBJ2-1, with TRBD2 as a possible D gene (6 bases). The TCR was taken from a woman in her twenties or thirties in good health. The chain's CDR3 is CASSLGTTTHSYNEQFF. In DNA, the CDR3 is TGTGCCAGCAGCTTAGGGACTACTACCCACTCCTACAATGAGCAGTTCTTC.